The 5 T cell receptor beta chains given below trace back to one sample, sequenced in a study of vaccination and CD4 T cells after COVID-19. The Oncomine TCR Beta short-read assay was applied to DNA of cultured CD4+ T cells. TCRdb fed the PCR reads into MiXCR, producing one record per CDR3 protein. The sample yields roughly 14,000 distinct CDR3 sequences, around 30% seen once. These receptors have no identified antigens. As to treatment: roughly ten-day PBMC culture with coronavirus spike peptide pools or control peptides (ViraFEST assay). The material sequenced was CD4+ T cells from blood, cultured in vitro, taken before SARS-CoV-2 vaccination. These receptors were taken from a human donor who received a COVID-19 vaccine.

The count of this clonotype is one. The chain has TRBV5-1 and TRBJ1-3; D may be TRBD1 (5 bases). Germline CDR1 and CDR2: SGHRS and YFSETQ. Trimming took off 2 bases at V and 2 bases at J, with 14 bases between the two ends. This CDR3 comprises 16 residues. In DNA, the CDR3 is TGCGCCAGCAGCTTTGGGACCCCCTCAGCTGGAAACACCATATATTTT. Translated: CASSFGTPSAGNTIYF.

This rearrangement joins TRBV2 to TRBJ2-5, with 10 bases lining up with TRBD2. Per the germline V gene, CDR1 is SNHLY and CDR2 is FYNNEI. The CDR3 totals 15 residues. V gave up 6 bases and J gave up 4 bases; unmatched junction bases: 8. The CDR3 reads CASSQPWTSGETQYF. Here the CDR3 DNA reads TGTGCCAGCAGCCAACCGTGGACTAGCGGAGAGACCCAGTACTTC.

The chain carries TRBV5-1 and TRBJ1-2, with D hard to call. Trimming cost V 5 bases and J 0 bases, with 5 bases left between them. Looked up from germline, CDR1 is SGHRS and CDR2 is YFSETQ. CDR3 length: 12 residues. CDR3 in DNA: TGCGCCAGCAGACTAACTAACTATGGCTACACCTTC. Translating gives CASRLTNYGYTF.

DNA of the CDR3: TGTGCCACCAGTGGAGCGGGGCTTACTGAAGCTTTCTTT. Residues: CATSGAGLTEAFF. The chain carries TRBV24-1 and TRBJ1-1; tentatively, D is TRBD1 (5 bases). Germline CDR1 is KGHDR and CDR2 is SFDVKD. V was trimmed by 5 bases and J by 5 bases, leaving 11 bases between them. The CDR3 contains 13 residues.

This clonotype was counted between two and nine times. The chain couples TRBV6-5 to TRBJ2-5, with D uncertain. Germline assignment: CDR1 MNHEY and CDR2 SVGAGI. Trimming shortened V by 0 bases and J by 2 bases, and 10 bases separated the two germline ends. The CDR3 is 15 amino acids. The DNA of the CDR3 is TGTGCCAGCAGTTACTCGTTCTTGAAGCAAGAGACCCAGTACTTC. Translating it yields CASSYSFLKQETQYF.